Listed here are 11 T cell receptor beta chains from one sample, sequenced in a study of blood T cell repertoires in COVID-19. The method was immunoSEQ multiplex PCR; TCRdb's version includes in-frame clones alone and lacks a portion of them. The sample includes roughly 100,000 clones, roughly nine tenths of them seen just once. The sequencing sample was made of peripheral blood. These receptors were collected from a woman aged 60 to 75 with acute or convalescent COVID-19.

This clone showed up just once. The V and J genes are TRBV2 and TRBJ2-1, with 7 bases lining up with TRBD2. V was clipped by 3 bases and J by 6 bases; unmatched bases: 8. The length of the CDR3 is 15 residues. The germline gives CDR1 SNHLY, CDR2 FYNNEI. DNA for the CDR3: TGTGCCAGCAGTGATCAAAGCGGGACTCTCAATGAGCAGTTCTTC. It specifies CASSDQSGTLNEQFF.

This clone showed up just once. The V gene is TRBV3-1 (or the pseudogene TRBV3-2), the J gene TRBJ1-3, with TRBD1 matching over 8 bases. V lost 6 bases and J lost 4; bases outside the gene matches: 11. Germline loops: CDR1 LGHDT, CDR2 YNNKEL (reference sequence). The CDR3 extends over 16 amino acids. The CDR3 bases are TGTGCCAGCAGACCCCAGGGGGCTTTGACGGGAAACACCATATATTTT. Translated: CASRPQGALTGNTIYF.

This rearrangement joins TRBV10-3 to TRBJ2-6; D perhaps matches TRBD2 (6 bases). Germline values: CDR1 ENHRY, CDR2 SYGVKD. V lost 4 bases, J lost 3 bases, and 13 bases lay in between. CDR3 length: 16 residues. The CDR3: CAISVTSGVGANVLTF. CDR3 coding DNA: TGTGCCATCAGTGTTACATCGGGAGTTGGGGCCAACGTCCTGACTTTC.

The chain uses TRBV9 and TRBJ1-1; D is unresolved. Trimming stripped 0 bases from V and 1 base from J, with 7 bases between. This CDR3 contains 14 residues. Germline-derived CDR1 and CDR2 are SGDLS and YYNGEE. CDR3 coding DNA: TGTGCCAGCAGCGTAGGCCAGAAGAACACTGAAGCTTTCTTT. Protein product: CASSVGQKNTEAFF.

This chain links TRBV6-5 with TRBJ2-7; TRBD1 agrees at 8 bases. The CDR3 totals 15 residues. CDR1 and CDR2 (germline): MNHEY, SVGAGI. V was clipped by 6 bases and J by 7 bases; unmatched bases: 14. This CDR3 reads CASSASSGGKWEQYV. CDR3 nucleotide sequence: TGTGCCAGCAGCGCATCCTCAGGGGGCAAATGGGAGCAGTACGTC.

The V call is TRBV7-3, the J call TRBJ2-1; tentatively, D is TRBD1 (5 bases). Trimming removed 5 bases from V and 7 bases from J, with 12 bases in between. Germline-derived CDR1 and CDR2 are SGHTA and FQGTGA. This CDR3 has 13 amino acids. CDR3 coding DNA: TGTGCCAGCAGCCCCGCAGGGCTGAATGAGCAGTTCTTC. This encodes CASSPAGLNEQFF.

The rearrangement joins TRBV29-1 to TRBJ1-2; D possibly corresponds to TRBD1 (5 bases). V gave up 1 base and J gave up 8 bases, with 17 bases separating them. Per the germline V gene, CDR1 is SQVTM and CDR2 is ANQGSEA. The CDR3 has 14 amino acids. The chain's CDR3 is CSVEGGQGRVGYTF. CDR3 DNA sequence: TGCAGCGTTGAAGGGGGTCAGGGTAGGGTCGGCTACACCTTC.

V gene TRBV5-1 combines with J gene TRBJ2-1; 10 bases line up with TRBD2. This CDR3 spans 15 amino acids. CDR1 SGHRS and CDR2 YFSETQ come from the germline V gene. The V and J ends lost 5 bases and 8 bases, in that order; junction bases with no gene match: 10. CDR3 region: CASSIRAGGLDEQFF. In nucleotides, the CDR3 is TGCGCCAGCAGTATTCGAGCGGGAGGGCTTGATGAGCAGTTCTTC.

The CDR3 here is CAIKPATNEKLFF. CDR3 coding DNA: TGTGCCATCAAACCAGCAACTAATGAAAAACTGTTTTTT. The J gene is TRBJ1-4, the V gene TRBV10-3; no reliable D call. V dropped 7 bases and J dropped 0 bases, with 6 bases sitting between them. Germline CDR1 is ENHRY and CDR2 is SYGVKD. The CDR3 totals 13 residues.

This clone came up once. The gene calls are TRBV28 and TRBJ1-4; 7 nucleotides align to TRBD1. Per the germline V gene, CDR1 is MDHEN and CDR2 is SYDVKM. V gave up 4 bases and J gave up 2 bases; unmatched junction bases: 10. CDR3 length: 17 residues. The DNA for the CDR3 is TGTGCCAGCAGTTCGCCGGGACAGCCGGGGACTAATGAAAAACTGTTTTTT. Protein product: CASSSPGQPGTNEKLFF. Full variable domain (remainder filled in from reference TRBV28 and TRBJ1-4): DVKVTQSSRYLVKRTGEKVFLECVQDMDHENMFWYRQDPGLGLRLIYFSYDVKMKEKGDIPEGYSVSREKKERFSLILESASTNQTSMYLCASSSPGQPGTNEKLFFGSGTQLSVL.

This clone has a single count. The chain couples TRBV5-4 to TRBJ2-3; a weak D match, TRBD1 (5 bases). CDR3 length: 16 amino acids. Germline CDR1 SGHNT, CDR2 YYREEE (reference sequence). Deletions cut 4 bases from V and 2 bases from J, with 17 bases between. The chain's CDR3 is CASSTIGVANTDTQYF. Here the CDR3 DNA reads TGTGCCAGCAGCACGATAGGGGTCGCTAACACAGATACGCAGTATTTT.